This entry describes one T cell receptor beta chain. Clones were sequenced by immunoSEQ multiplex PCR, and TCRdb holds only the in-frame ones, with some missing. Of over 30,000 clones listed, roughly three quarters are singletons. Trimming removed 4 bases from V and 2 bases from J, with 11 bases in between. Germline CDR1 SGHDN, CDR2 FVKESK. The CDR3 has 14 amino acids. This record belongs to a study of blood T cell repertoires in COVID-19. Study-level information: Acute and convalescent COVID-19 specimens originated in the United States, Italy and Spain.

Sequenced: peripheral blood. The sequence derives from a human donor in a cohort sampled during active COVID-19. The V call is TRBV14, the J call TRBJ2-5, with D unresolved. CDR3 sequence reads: CASSPPPQQETQYF. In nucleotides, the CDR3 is TGTGCCAGCAGCCCCCCCCCGCAGCAAGAGACCCAGTACTTC.